Listed below are T cell receptor beta chains from one sample, sequenced in a study of OX40 agonist ivuxolimab in advanced cancers. Only in-frame clones appear in the TCRdb table, and some are missing; sequencing was by immunoSEQ multiplex PCR. The data hold approximately 87,000 clones, with more than 85% observed a single time. Sequencing used CD4+ or CD8+ T cells sorted from blood, obtained in a trial of the OX40 agonist ivuxolimab. These receptors came from an adult with an advanced solid tumor such as melanoma, head and neck, liver or kidney cancer. Each CDR3 is given with its conserved first and last residue.

j_call: TRBJ1-6; v_call: TRBV9; cdr3_length: 14; cdr3_aa: CASSRTEKNSPLHF
j_call: TRBJ2-2; v_call: TRBV7-9; cdr3_length: 16; cdr3_aa: CASSLYPTSEAGELFF
j_call: TRBJ1-2; v_call: TRBV5-4; cdr3_length: 11; cdr3_aa: CAVVSREGYTF
j_call: TRBJ2-5; v_call: TRBV29-1; cdr3_length: 21; cdr3_aa: CSVEDPVGTSGIFIAAETQYF
j_call: TRBJ1-5; v_call: TRBV7-8; cdr3_length: 15; cdr3_aa: CASSLVGQGDQPQHF
j_call: TRBJ2-7; v_call: TRBV19; cdr3_length: 14; cdr3_aa: CASSGTGGPYEQYF
j_call: TRBJ2-1; v_call: TRBV2; cdr3_length: 13; cdr3_aa: CASRDSSYNEQFF
j_call: TRBJ2-7; v_call: TRBV13; cdr3_length: 15; cdr3_aa: CASSATPGQGKVQYF
j_call: TRBJ2-5; v_call: TRBV7-2; cdr3_length: 15; cdr3_aa: CASGKPGLAGKSQYF
j_call: TRBJ2-7; v_call: TRBV29-1; cdr3_length: 14; cdr3_aa: CSVVPGQGTYEQYF
j_call: TRBJ2-7; v_call: TRBV19; cdr3_length: 13; cdr3_aa: CASSIGGSDEQYF
j_call: TRBJ1-1; v_call: TRBV12-5; cdr3_length: 13; cdr3_aa: CASGFGAPSEAFF
j_call: TRBJ2-3; v_call: TRBV7-2; cdr3_length: 14; cdr3_aa: CASSLFVGADTQYF
j_call: TRBJ2-1; v_call: TRBV5-6; cdr3_length: 13; cdr3_aa: CASSLKPYNEQFF
j_call: TRBJ2-3; v_call: TRBV12-5; cdr3_length: 15; cdr3_aa: CASGPGLVYTDMQYF
j_call: TRBJ2-1; v_call: TRBV7-9; cdr3_length: 11; cdr3_aa: CASSLAPEQFF
j_call: TRBJ2-5; v_call: TRBV5-8; cdr3_length: 14; cdr3_aa: CASSPPGYQETQYF
j_call: TRBJ2-7; v_call: TRBV27; cdr3_length: 15; cdr3_aa: CASSFSTGLPDEQYF
j_call: TRBJ2-6; v_call: TRBV6-1; cdr3_length: 13; cdr3_aa: CASTYSGANVLTF
j_call: TRBJ1-1; v_call: TRBV30; cdr3_length: 15; cdr3_aa: CAWSPDRDFISEAFF
j_call: TRBJ2-7; v_call: TRBV9; cdr3_length: 15; cdr3_aa: CASSFGGGNSYEQYF
j_call: TRBJ1-2; v_call: TRBV7-8; cdr3_length: 13; cdr3_aa: CASSLGQGYGYTF
j_call: TRBJ1-1; v_call: TRBV12-5; cdr3_length: 12; cdr3_aa: CASARQGWEAFF
j_call: TRBJ1-2; v_call: TRBV30; cdr3_length: 12; cdr3_aa: CAWSEAPNDYTF
j_call: TRBJ2-3; v_call: TRBV7-6; cdr3_length: 13; cdr3_aa: CASSSGTSATQYF
j_call: TRBJ2-5; v_call: TRBV9; cdr3_length: 15; cdr3_aa: CASSVEAVYQETQYF
j_call: TRBJ1-1; v_call: TRBV5-1; cdr3_length: 15; cdr3_aa: CASSLGGTGNTEAFF
j_call: TRBJ1-1; v_call: TRBV19; cdr3_length: 13; cdr3_aa: CASSIAEGTEAFF
j_call: TRBJ1-1; v_call: TRBV19; cdr3_length: 13; cdr3_aa: CASSPVMNTEAFF
j_call: TRBJ2-7; v_call: TRBV19; cdr3_length: 13; cdr3_aa: CASSLGLSYEQYF
j_call: TRBJ2-7; v_call: TRBV4-1; cdr3_length: 18; cdr3_aa: CASSQEFPGGHSSGMLYF
j_call: TRBJ1-2; v_call: TRBV5-6; cdr3_length: 17; cdr3_aa: CASSAPSEGQVIYGYTF
j_call: TRBJ1-4; v_call: TRBV27; cdr3_length: 13; cdr3_aa: CASSLGESEKLFF
j_call: TRBJ1-1; v_call: TRBV5-8; cdr3_length: 13; cdr3_aa: CASSYTLNTEAFF
j_call: TRBJ1-2; v_call: TRBV9; cdr3_length: 11; cdr3_aa: CASNSYYGYTF
j_call: TRBJ2-3; v_call: TRBV6-6; cdr3_length: 12; cdr3_aa: CASSYGTDTQYF
j_call: TRBJ2-3; v_call: TRBV9; cdr3_length: 13; cdr3_aa: CASSVGGADTQYF
j_call: TRBJ2-1; v_call: TRBV11-2; cdr3_length: 15; cdr3_aa: CASSFRGGAYHEQFF
j_call: TRBJ2-7; v_call: TRBV5-1; cdr3_length: 12; cdr3_aa: CASSFDEVEQYF
j_call: TRBJ2-2; v_call: TRBV27; cdr3_length: 15; cdr3_aa: CASSLRQGFTGELFF
j_call: TRBJ1-5; v_call: TRBV6-5; cdr3_length: 16; cdr3_aa: CASSYSWTGDNQPQHF
j_call: TRBJ1-1; v_call: TRBV2; cdr3_length: 16; cdr3_aa: CASSEAGVPRNTEAFF
j_call: TRBJ2-1; v_call: TRBV19; cdr3_length: 17; cdr3_aa: CASSPLQGFGSYNEQFF
j_call: TRBJ2-3; v_call: TRBV15; cdr3_length: 18; cdr3_aa: CATSRAMRASGRKDTQYF
j_call: TRBJ1-2; v_call: TRBV5-1; cdr3_length: 16; cdr3_aa: CASSLSYPGTSDGYTF
j_call: TRBJ1-1; v_call: TRBV6-1; cdr3_length: 13; cdr3_aa: CASSAREYTEAFF
j_call: TRBJ1-2; v_call: TRBV5-1; cdr3_length: 12; cdr3_aa: CASSLSSYGYTF
j_call: TRBJ2-7; v_call: TRBV10-3; cdr3_length: 13; cdr3_aa: CAILDPRSYEQYF
j_call: TRBJ1-1; v_call: TRBV29-1; cdr3_length: 13; cdr3_aa: CSVEATGSTEAFF
j_call: TRBJ2-2; v_call: TRBV5-4; cdr3_length: 12; cdr3_aa: CASSWGVGELFF
j_call: TRBJ2-5; v_call: TRBV5-6; cdr3_length: 15; cdr3_aa: CASSLVGDYQETQYF
j_call: TRBJ1-5; v_call: TRBV6-4; cdr3_length: 17; cdr3_aa: CASSDRADWDSNQPQHF
j_call: TRBJ2-7; v_call: TRBV27; cdr3_length: 13; cdr3_aa: CASSGQDSYEQYF
j_call: TRBJ1-2; v_call: TRBV4-3; cdr3_length: 15; cdr3_aa: CASSQDPDGNYGYTF
j_call: TRBJ2-2; v_call: TRBV25-1; cdr3_length: 13; cdr3_aa: CASSPAGTGELFF
j_call: TRBJ2-7; v_call: TRBV7-6; cdr3_length: 14; cdr3_aa: CASSLGGRSYEQYF
j_call: TRBJ2-2; v_call: TRBV13; cdr3_length: 12; cdr3_aa: CASSLSTGELFF
j_call: TRBJ2-7; v_call: TRBV11-2; cdr3_length: 17; cdr3_aa: CASSLWLSGGTSYEQYF
j_call: TRBJ2-7; v_call: TRBV20-1; cdr3_length: 11; cdr3_aa: CSAREVNEQYF
j_call: TRBJ1-2; v_call: TRBV19; cdr3_length: 15; cdr3_aa: CASSIVTGAPDGYTF